This TCR beta chain is drawn from a study of cytomegalovirus exposure and HLA in healthy donors. Sequencing used immunoSEQ multiplex PCR; TCRdb keeps in-frame clones, though not all of them. This table holds around 86,000 clones, 80% to 95% found once. Study results and limitations: Overall, around 160 TCR beta chains were annotated as cytomegalovirus-associated. There were three CMV-associated chains whose specificity for CMV antigens was confirmed in vitro.

The donors were members of the roughly 120-subject validation cohort (separate from the approximately 650-subject first cohort). The CDR3 is made up of 15 amino acids. The junction had 9 bases not matched to a gene; V was cut back by 3 bases and J by 9 bases. Germline values: CDR1 SGDLS, CDR2 YYNGEE. About this clone itself: Its matching antigen is unknown.

The origin of this receptor is a woman in her 30s in good health and CMV-seropositive. The material sequenced was PBMCs. This chain connects TRBV9 to TRBJ2-1; 10 bases are shared with TRBD2. In DNA, the CDR3 is TGTGCCAGCAGCGAGCGGGAGGGCCGGTATTTTGAGCAGTTCTTC. It yields the protein CASSEREGRYFEQFF. Supplemented by reference TRBV9 and TRBJ2-1, the full variable domain reads DSGVTQTPKHLITATGQRVTLRCSPRSGDLSVYWYQQSLDQGLQFLIQYYNGEERAKGNILERFSAQQFPDLHSELNLSSLELGDSALYFCASSEREGRYFEQFFGPGTRLTVL.